The 16 T cell receptor beta chains reported below all come from one sample, sequenced in a study of blood T cells in healthy people across ages. A sample-barcoded 5' primer and a J-beta primer mix were used in a second PCR of about 7 to 12 cycles. TCRdb re-analysed the 5' RACE reads in MiXCR, keeping a single row per CDR3 protein. The sample has hundreds of thousands of distinct CDR3 sequences; 45% to 70% are singletons. Sequencing was performed on blood. These receptors came from a man aged 35 to 55 in good health.

The chain couples TRBV19 to TRBJ2-1; 9 nucleotides agree with TRBD1. Germline V lookup: CDR1 LNHDA, CDR2 SQIVND (reference sequence). This CDR3 spans 14 amino acids. With 6 bases clipped from V and 6 bases from J, the junction kept 6 bases outside the gene matches. CDR3 amino acids: CASSSTGGINEQFF. The CDR3, as DNA: TGTGCCAGTAGCTCGACAGGGGGTATCAATGAGCAGTTCTTC.

This chain uses TRBV28 with TRBJ2-5; D may match TRBD1 or TRBD2 (6 bases each). Germline V gene lookup returns CDR1 MDHEN and CDR2 SYDVKM. V was cut by 4 bases and J by 4 bases, with 25 bases left in between. The CDR3 is 18 amino acids. DNA for the CDR3: TGTGCCAGCAGTTCCCCCGTTGTGGGGACAACGGGGGTAGAGACCCAGTACTTC. Its translation: CASSSPVVGTTGVETQYF.

As concerns this clonotype: A much bigger clone sits one base away, suggesting this may be a read error. V is TRBV12-3 or TRBV12-4 and J is TRBJ2-7, with unresolved D. Trimming pared 5 bases from V and 3 bases from J, leaving 20 bases between. This CDR3 is 16 amino acids long. CDR3 protein: CASSARGSGTHYEQYF. CDR3 bases: TGTGCCAGCAGTGCCCGAGGTAGTGGTACGCACTACGAGCAGTACTTC.

The rearrangement joins TRBV7-6 to TRBJ2-3; D is perhaps TRBD1 (6 bases). This CDR3 spans 15 amino acids. V shed 5 bases and J shed 2 bases, with 14 bases lying between them. Germline CDR1 and CDR2: SGHVS and FNYEAQ. The CDR3 is CASSPEDRITDTQYF. In DNA, the CDR3 is TGTGCCAGCAGCCCCGAGGACAGAATCACAGATACGCAGTATTTT.

The V and J genes are TRBV4-3 and TRBJ2-2, with 10 positions matching TRBD1. Germline V gene data show CDR1 as LGHNA and CDR2 as YSLEER. This CDR3 has 16 amino acids. Trimming removed 3 bases from V and 6 bases from J; junction bases left unmatched: 7. In DNA, the CDR3 is TGCGCCAGCAGCCAGCGGACAGGGGGTGGTCCCGGGGAGCTGTTTTTT. Translated: CASSQRTGGGPGELFF.

The V and J genes are TRBV29-1 and TRBJ2-1, with D possibly being TRBD1 (6 bases). The CDR3 has 17 amino acids. Trimming pared 4 bases from V and 5 bases from J, leaving 24 bases between. CDR1 SQVTM and CDR2 ANQGSEA come from the germline V gene. The CDR3 DNA sequence: TGCAGCGTTGGCTTCGGCAGGGGAACCTTCGGACACAATGAGCAGTTCTTC. This encodes CSVGFGRGTFGHNEQFF.

The chain links TRBV12-3 or TRBV12-4 to TRBJ2-1; no clear D gene. The CDR3 consists of 13 residues. Deletions cut 5 bases from V and 7 bases from J, with 12 bases between. CDR3 sequence: CASSVGPTNEQFF. The CDR3, as DNA: TGTGCCAGCAGTGTGGGTCCCACTAATGAGCAGTTCTTC.

This clonotype was recorded once. The CDR3 nucleotides are TGTGCCAGCAGCATTACCGGGACAGATGTTGAGCTGTTTTTT. Translation: CASSITGTDVELFF. The chain combines TRBV7-3 with TRBJ2-2; 7 bases are a match to TRBD1. This CDR3 is built from 14 residues. The germline CDR1 and CDR2 sequences are SGHTA and FQGTGA. V lost 5 bases and J lost 11; bases outside the gene matches: 11.

With respect to this clonotype: A read error is possible here, since a much larger clone lies one base away. The gene calls are TRBV7-2 and TRBJ2-5, with D possibly TRBD2 on 5 matching bases. The CDR3 has 14 amino acids. The germline V gene encodes CDR1 SGHTA and CDR2 FQGNSA. The CDR3 here is CAGSPGLAVETQYF. For the CDR3, the DNA is TGTGCCGGCAGCCCCGGTCTAGCCGTAGAGACCCAGTACTTC.

This clonotype was detected only a few times. V usage is TRBV6-6 and J usage is TRBJ1-1; no definite D call. Germline V gene data show CDR1 as MNHNY and CDR2 as SVGAGI (reference sequence). The CDR3 consists of 13 residues. V dropped 7 bases and J dropped 4 bases, with 13 bases sitting between them. As DNA, the CDR3 is TGTGCCAGCACCTACCCATCGGGCACTGAAGCTTTCTTT. Residues: CASTYPSGTEAFF.

The chain links TRBV6-5 to TRBJ2-7; 8 bases match TRBD1. V lost 8 bases and J lost 3; bases outside the gene matches: 9. Germline loops: CDR1 MNHEY, CDR2 SVGAGI. This CDR3 contains 14 residues. CDR3 nucleotide sequence: TGTGCCAGCGAGGGTGCAGGGGGCTTCTACGAGCAGTACTTC. This sequence encodes CASEGAGGFYEQYF.

This clonotype came up many times. The genes are TRBV19 and TRBJ1-2; D not certain. The V and J ends lost 8 bases and 8 bases respectively, with 9 bases between them. The CDR3 is made up of 10 amino acids. The germline CDR1 and CDR2 sequences are LNHDA and SQIVND (reference sequence). The CDR3 bases are TGTGCCAGTCGTCACCGGGGCTACACCTTC. Encoded protein: CASRHRGYTF.

The chain is built from TRBV7-2 and TRBJ1-6; the D gene is possibly TRBD1 (5 bases). Germline assignment: CDR1 SGHTA and CDR2 FQGNSA. The CDR3 length is 16 residues. The germline V and J ends were trimmed by 6 bases and 0 bases, with 12 bases remaining between them. CDR3 DNA sequence: TGTGCCAGCAGATTAACCGACAGCTCCTATAATTCACCCCTCCACTTT. Translated, it gives CASRLTDSSYNSPLHF.

This rearrangement joins TRBV25-1 to TRBJ1-4; tentative D call: TRBD1 (5 bases). The CDR3 totals 14 residues. The germline V gene has CDR1 MGHDK and CDR2 SYGVNS. Trimming took 5 bases from V and 8 from J, leaving 15 bases between them. For the CDR3, the DNA is TGTGCCAGCAGTAAGGGGACCTTTCGGGAAAAACTGTTTTTT. Protein product: CASSKGTFREKLFF.

This clonotype has only a few counts. The gene calls are TRBV7-2 and TRBJ2-7; a possible D gene is TRBD2 (7 bases). Germline CDR1 reads SGHTA; CDR2 reads FQGNSA. Trimming cost V 4 bases and J 3 bases, with 19 bases left between them. The CDR3 sequence is 16 residues long. Here the CDR3 reads CASSSRSGGGYYEQYF. The CDR3 bases are TGTGCCAGCAGCTCTCGTTCGGGGGGCGGATACTACGAGCAGTACTTC. The whole variable domain, remainder taken from reference TRBV7-2 and TRBJ2-7, is GAGVSQSPSNKVTEKGKDVELRCDPISGHTALYWYRQSLGQGLEFLIYFQGNSAPDKSGLPSDRFSAERTGGSVSTLTIQRTQQEDSAVYLCASSSRSGGGYYEQYFGPGTRLTVT.

This chain links TRBV7-2 with TRBJ2-7; 7 nucleotides agree with TRBD1. The CDR3 totals 15 residues. The ends lost 0 bases at V and 2 bases at J; junction bases unmatched: 4. Per the germline V gene, CDR1 is SGHTA and CDR2 is FQGNSA. CDR3 sequence reads: CASSLARQGTYEQYF. In DNA, the CDR3 is TGTGCCAGCAGCTTAGCCCGACAGGGAACCTACGAGCAGTACTTC.